This TCR beta chain was captured in a study of shared clonotypes between healthy human individuals. Findings of the study overall: In general, naive subsets displayed greater estimated richness than memory subsets did.

The assay was immunoSEQ multiplex PCR, and TCRdb's table has in-frame clones only and misses some. Altogether over a million clones are present, 75% being singletons, with the ten largest covering around 1.4%. J lost 2 bases, V lost 4 bases, and 2 bases had no gene match. The CDR3 spans 14 residues. From germline, CDR1 is SNHLY and CDR2 FYNNEI. Splitting of CD4+ cells produced CD45RA+ naive and CD45RA-negative memory subsets. As regards this clone: What it recognizes is unknown.

This chain connects TRBV2 to TRBJ1-1; 9 bases match TRBD1. This sequence was found in a man between 18 and 29 years old in good health. The material sequenced was memory CD4+ T cells sorted from blood. Documented subset: CD45RA-negative fraction. The CDR3 DNA is TGTGCCAGCAGTGGACAGGGGGTAAACACTGAAGCTTTCTTT. This sequence encodes CASSGQGVNTEAFF.